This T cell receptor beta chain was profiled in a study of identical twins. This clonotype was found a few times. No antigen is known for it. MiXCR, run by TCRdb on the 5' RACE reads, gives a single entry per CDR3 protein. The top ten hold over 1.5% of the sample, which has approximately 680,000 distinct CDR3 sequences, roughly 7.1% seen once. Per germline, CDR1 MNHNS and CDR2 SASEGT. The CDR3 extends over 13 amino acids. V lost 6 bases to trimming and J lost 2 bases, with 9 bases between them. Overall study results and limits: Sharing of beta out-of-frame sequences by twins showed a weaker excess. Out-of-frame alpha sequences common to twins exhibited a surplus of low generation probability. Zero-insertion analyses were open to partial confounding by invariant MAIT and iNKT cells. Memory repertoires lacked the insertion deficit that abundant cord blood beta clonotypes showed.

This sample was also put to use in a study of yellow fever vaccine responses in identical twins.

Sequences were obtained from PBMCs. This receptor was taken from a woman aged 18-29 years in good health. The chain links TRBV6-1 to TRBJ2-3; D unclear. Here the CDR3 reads CASRGQNTDTQYF. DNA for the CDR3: TGTGCCAGCAGGGGTCAAAACACAGATACGCAGTATTTT.